A single sample is the source of the 12 T cell receptor beta chains below, sequenced in a study of T cells expressing NK-cell markers. TCRdb re-called the 5' RACE reads, yielding one record per CDR3 amino acid sequence without DNA. The sample's table shows 400,000 or so distinct CDR3 sequences. Sequencing was carried out using blood T cells: a sorted CD56 or NKG2C T cell subset, CD4+ or CD8+ T cells, or bulk PBMC T cells (not recorded which). The origin of the receptors is a woman between 45 and 65 years old in good health.

The chain combines TRBV3-1 with TRBJ2-2. The CDR3 runs to 15 residues. Looked up from germline, CDR1 is LGHDT and CDR2 is YNNKEL (reference sequence). CDR3 loop: CASSQDPSLTGELFF.

The V and J genes are TRBV3-1 and TRBJ2-1; as DNA is missing, the TRBD2 call by TCRdb cannot be tested. Germline lookup yields CDR1 LGHDT and CDR2 YNNKEL (reference sequence). This CDR3 contains 16 residues. CDR3 in amino acids: CASSQTSGGLYNEQFF.

V gene TRBV12-3 or TRBV12-4 combines with J gene TRBJ2-2; TCRdb designates TRBD2, a call that cannot be tested without DNA. CDR3 length equals 16 residues. The CDR3: CASSRGLAVLTGELFF.

V usage is TRBV29-1 and J usage is TRBJ2-3; absent DNA, TCRdb's TRBD2 call cannot be checked. The CDR3 length is 15 residues. From germline, CDR1 is SQVTM and CDR2 ANQGSEA. The CDR3 here is CSVESGTSVSDTQYF.

V usage is TRBV29-1 and J usage is TRBJ1-1; the D gene TCRdb calls, TRBD1, cannot be checked with no DNA. CDR3 length: 12 amino acids. The germline CDR1 and CDR2 sequences are SQVTM and ANQGSEA. The CDR3 loop is CSVDRADTEAFF.

The CDR3 loop reads CATSRAGAYNEQFF. The V and J genes are TRBV15 and TRBJ2-1; TCRdb outputs TRBD2, but without DNA this stays unchecked. The CDR3 loop spans 14 amino acids. Germline CDR1 reads LNHNV; CDR2 reads YYDKDF (reference sequence).

The rearrangement joins TRBV7-8 to TRBJ2-7; checking the TCRdb D call of TRBD1 is not possible without DNA. CDR1 is SGHVS and CDR2 is FQNEAQ in the germline V gene. The CDR3 is 14 residues long. The CDR3 loop is CASSLGHRDYEQYF. Variable domain in full (rest from reference TRBV7-8 and TRBJ2-7): GAGVSQSPRYKVAKRGQDVALRCDPISGHVSLFWYQQALGQGPEFLTYFQNEAQLDKSGLPSDRFFAERPEGSVSTLKIQRTQQEDSAVYLCASSLGHRDYEQYFGPGTRLTVT.

The rearrangement links TRBV10-1 to TRBJ2-1; the D call from TCRdb, TRBD1, cannot be confirmed without DNA. The CDR3 spans 14 residues. CDR1 is WNHNN and CDR2 is SYGVQD in the germline V gene (reference sequence). The CDR3 loop reads CASSVGGVYNEQFF.

This chain links TRBV7-6 with TRBJ1-4; TCRdb proposes TRBD1, but this gene call is untestable without DNA. This CDR3 has 15 amino acids. CDR1 is SGHVS and CDR2 is FNYEAQ in the germline V gene. CDR3: CASSFVRGVNEKLFF.

This chain joins TRBV18 and TRBJ2-3; without DNA, the TCRdb call of TRBD2 cannot be checked. Per the germline V gene, CDR1 is KGHSH and CDR2 is LQKENI. The CDR3 has 14 residues. This CDR3 is CASSPWTSEDTQYF. Drawing the rest from reference TRBV18 and TRBJ2-3, the complete variable domain is NAGVMQNPRHLVRRRGQEARLRCSPMKGHSHVYWYRQLPEEGLKFMVYLQKENIIDESGMPKERFSAEFPKEGPSILRIQQVVRGDSAAYFCASSPWTSEDTQYFGPGTRLTVL.

The J gene is TRBJ2-5, the V gene TRBV6-1. CDR3 size: 14 residues. Germline-derived CDR1 and CDR2 are MNHNS and SASEGT. The CDR3 sequence is CASSVGFRVETQYF.

CDR3 sequence reads: CASSRRTGRTYGYTF. V is TRBV21-1 and J is TRBJ1-2; TCRdb returns TRBD1, unconfirmable since there is no DNA. TRBV21-1 is tagged as a pseudogene. This CDR3 spans 15 amino acids.